The text below deals with one T cell receptor (beta chain). In its sample, this clonotype was seen a few times. It has no known antigen specificity. The record has no base qualities; no much larger clone is one base away. The treatment or condition label for this specimen denotes: in vitro stimulation with specific CMV peptide epitopes to enrich CMV-specific T cells. The data stem from a study of T cell repertoires in cytomegalovirus infection (dated by TCRdb to between 2018 and 2021). At the level of the whole study: Peptide stimulations targeted recently identified HLA-C-restricted CMV epitopes, whose presentation resists viral immunomodulation, together with well-studied HLA-B-restricted epitopes. Donor HLA type was relevant to the analysis, because carriage of CMV infection together with the matching HLA type was indicated by public TCR beta signatures.

In the germline V gene, CDR1 corresponds to SGHTA and CDR2 to FQGNSA. The CDR3 has 15 amino acids, counting the end cysteine and phenylalanine. Just CDR3 DNA is preserved here, 45 bases in frame from base 1. The germline V end is reduced by 5 bases and the J end by 4 bases; junction bases left unmatched: 8. Results the study describes overall, beyond this receptor: The ex vivo response was dominated by HLA-C-restricted CMV-specific TCR beta clonotypes, which also provided the single most frequent clonotype in two of eight donors. In both this cohort and an independent roughly 330-donor cohort, the cumulative frequency of public TCR beta family members distinguished carriers of CMV infection plus the relevant HLA type.

Instrument used: Illumina HiSeq 1500. Using fastp trimming at Q25 and MiXCR clonotype assembly, TCRdb reanalyzed the public sequencing data and kept in-frame beta chains. Each record represents a unique CDR3 protein, reported with the most common genes and DNA among its rows. In this sample the table shows about 63,000 distinct CDR3 sequences, roughly a fifth of which occur a single time. The top ten clones comprise under 85% of the sample. The receptor chain draws on TRBV7-2 and TRBJ1-2, with TRBD1 matching 9 junction bases. This TCR derives from a human donor in good health (CMV status not recorded). Some clones in this sample may be carry-over from other donors' samples. The material sequenced was CD8+ T cells from cultured PBMCs, taken from culture after CMV antigen stimulation. The CDR3 reads as follows: CASSPGTGISYGYTF. The nucleotide sequence reads as follows: TGTGCCAGCAGCCCCGGGACAGGGATCTCCTATGGCTACACCTTC.